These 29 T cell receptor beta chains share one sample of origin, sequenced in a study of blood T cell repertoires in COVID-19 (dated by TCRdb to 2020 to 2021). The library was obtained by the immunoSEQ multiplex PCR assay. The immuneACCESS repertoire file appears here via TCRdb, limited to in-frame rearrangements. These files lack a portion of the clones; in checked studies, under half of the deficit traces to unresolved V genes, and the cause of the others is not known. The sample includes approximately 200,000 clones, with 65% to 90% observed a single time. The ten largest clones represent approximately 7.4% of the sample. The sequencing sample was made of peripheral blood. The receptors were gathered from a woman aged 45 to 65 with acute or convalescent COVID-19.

CDR3 sequence reads: CASSFHGGSTNEKLFF. The CDR3 DNA is TGTGCCAGCAGCTTTCATGGGGGCTCAACTAATGAAAAACTGTTTTTT. The gene calls are TRBV7-9 and TRBJ1-4, with D maybe TRBD1 (6 bases). The germline V gene has CDR1 SEHNR and CDR2 FQNEAQ (reference sequence). The CDR3 has 16 residues. Trimming removed 3 bases from V and 0 bases from J, with 11 bases in between.

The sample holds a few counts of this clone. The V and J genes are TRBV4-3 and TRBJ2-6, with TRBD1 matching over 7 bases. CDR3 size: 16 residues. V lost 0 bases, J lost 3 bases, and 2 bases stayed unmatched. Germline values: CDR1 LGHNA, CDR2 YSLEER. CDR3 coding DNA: TGCGCCAGCAGCCAAGAGACAGGGTATGGGGCCAACGTCCTGACTTTC. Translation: CASSQETGYGANVLTF.

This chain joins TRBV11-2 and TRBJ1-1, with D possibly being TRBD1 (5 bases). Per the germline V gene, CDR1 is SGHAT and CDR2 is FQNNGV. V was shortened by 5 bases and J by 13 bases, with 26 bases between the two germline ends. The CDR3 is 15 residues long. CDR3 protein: CASSLNPDKGFQIFF. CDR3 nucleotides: TGTGCCAGCAGCCTAAACCCGGACAAGGGGTTCCAGATTTTCTTT.

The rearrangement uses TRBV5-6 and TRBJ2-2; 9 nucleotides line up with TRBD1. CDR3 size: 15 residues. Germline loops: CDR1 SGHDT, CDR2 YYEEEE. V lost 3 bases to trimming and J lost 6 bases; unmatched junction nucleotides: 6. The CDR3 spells CASSSDRGMAGELFF. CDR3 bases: TGTGCCAGCAGCTCGGACAGGGGAATGGCCGGGGAGCTGTTTTTT.

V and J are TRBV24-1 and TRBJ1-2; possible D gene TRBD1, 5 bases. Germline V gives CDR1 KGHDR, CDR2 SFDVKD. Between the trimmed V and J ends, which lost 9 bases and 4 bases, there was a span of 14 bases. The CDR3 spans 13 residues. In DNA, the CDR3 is TGTGCCACCGCGGTCTCAACAGGCTATGGCTACACCTTC. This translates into CATAVSTGYGYTF.

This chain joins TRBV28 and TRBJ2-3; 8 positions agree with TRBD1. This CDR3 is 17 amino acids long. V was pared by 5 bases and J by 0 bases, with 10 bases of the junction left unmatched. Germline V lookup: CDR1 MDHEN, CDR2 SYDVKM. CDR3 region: CASSLSQGADSTDTQYF. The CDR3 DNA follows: TGTGCCAGCAGTCTCTCCCAGGGGGCCGACAGCACAGATACGCAGTATTTT.

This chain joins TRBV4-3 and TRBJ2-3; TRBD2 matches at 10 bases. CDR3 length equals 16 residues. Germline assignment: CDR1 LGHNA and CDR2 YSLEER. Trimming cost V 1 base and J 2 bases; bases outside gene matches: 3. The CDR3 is CASSQVAGGHTDTQYF. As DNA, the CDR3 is TGCGCCAGCAGCCAAGTAGCGGGGGGCCACACAGATACGCAGTATTTT.

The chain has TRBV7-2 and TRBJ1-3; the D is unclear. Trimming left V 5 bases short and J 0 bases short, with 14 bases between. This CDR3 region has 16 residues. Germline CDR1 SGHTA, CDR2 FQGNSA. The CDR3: CASSPETYFSGNTIYF. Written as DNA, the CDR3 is TGTGCCAGCAGCCCAGAGACATACTTCTCTGGAAACACCATATATTTT. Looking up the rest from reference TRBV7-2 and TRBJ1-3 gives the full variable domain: GAGVSQSPSNKVTEKGKDVELRCDPISGHTALYWYRQSLGQGLEFLIYFQGNSAPDKSGLPSDRFSAERTGGSVSTLTIQRTQQEDSAVYLCASSPETYFSGNTIYFGEGSWLTVV.

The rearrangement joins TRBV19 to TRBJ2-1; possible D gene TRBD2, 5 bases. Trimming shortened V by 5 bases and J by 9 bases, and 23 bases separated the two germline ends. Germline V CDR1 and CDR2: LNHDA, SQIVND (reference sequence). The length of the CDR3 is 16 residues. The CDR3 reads CASSSVYRHGTSEQFF. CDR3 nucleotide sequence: TGTGCCAGTAGTTCGGTCTACCGGCACGGTACTAGTGAGCAGTTCTTC.

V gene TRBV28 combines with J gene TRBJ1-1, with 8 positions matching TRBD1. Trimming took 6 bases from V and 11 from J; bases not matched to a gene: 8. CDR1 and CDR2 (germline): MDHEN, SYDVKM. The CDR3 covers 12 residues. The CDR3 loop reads CASRRTGPTAFF. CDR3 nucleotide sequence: TGTGCCAGCAGAAGGACAGGGCCTACTGCTTTCTTT.

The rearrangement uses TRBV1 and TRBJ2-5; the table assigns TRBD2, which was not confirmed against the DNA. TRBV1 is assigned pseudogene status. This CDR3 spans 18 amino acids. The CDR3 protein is CTSSQGFGLAGGLKTQYF. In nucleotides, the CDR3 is TGCACCAGCAGCCAAGGGTTCGGACTAGCGGGGGGGTTGAAGACCCAGTACTTC.

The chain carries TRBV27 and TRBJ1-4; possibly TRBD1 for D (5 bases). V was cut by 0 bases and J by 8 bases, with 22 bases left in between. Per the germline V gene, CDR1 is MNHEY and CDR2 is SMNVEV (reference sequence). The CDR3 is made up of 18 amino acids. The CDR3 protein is CASSLSIRNTGPREKLFF. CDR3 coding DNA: TGTGCCAGCAGTTTATCGATTCGTAATACAGGACCAAGAGAAAAACTGTTTTTT.

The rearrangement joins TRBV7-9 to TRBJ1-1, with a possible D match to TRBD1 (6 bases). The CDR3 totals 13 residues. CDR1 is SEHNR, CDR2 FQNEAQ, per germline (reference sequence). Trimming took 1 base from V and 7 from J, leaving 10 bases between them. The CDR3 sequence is CASSLDRESEAFF. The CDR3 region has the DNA TGTGCCAGCAGCTTAGACAGGGAAAGTGAAGCTTTCTTT.

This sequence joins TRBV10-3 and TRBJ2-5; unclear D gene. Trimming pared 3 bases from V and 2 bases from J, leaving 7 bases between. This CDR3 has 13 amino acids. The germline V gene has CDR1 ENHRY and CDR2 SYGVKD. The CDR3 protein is CAISDLRQETQYF. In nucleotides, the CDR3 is TGTGCCATCAGTGATTTACGGCAAGAGACCCAGTACTTC.

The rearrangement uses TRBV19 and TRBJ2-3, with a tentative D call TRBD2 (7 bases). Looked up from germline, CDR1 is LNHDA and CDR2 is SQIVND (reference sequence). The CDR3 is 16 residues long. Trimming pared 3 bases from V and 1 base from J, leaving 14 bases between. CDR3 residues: CASSIGGTPGTDTQYF. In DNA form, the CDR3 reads TGTGCCAGTAGTATCGGGGGGACACCTGGCACAGATACGCAGTATTTT.

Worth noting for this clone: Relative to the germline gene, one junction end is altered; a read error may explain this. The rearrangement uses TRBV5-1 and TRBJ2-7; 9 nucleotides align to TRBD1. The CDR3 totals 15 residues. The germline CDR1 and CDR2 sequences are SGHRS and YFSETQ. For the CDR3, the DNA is TGCGCCAGCAGCCAGTCCCCGGGACAGGGACGCCAGGAGGACTTC. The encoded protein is CASSQSPGQGRQEDF.

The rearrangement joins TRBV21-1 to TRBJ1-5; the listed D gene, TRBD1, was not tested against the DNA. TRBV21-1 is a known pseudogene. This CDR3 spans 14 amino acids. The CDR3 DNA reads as TGTGCCAGCAGCCGTGGACAGTTCAATCAGCCCCAGCATTTT. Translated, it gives CASSRGQFNQPQHF.

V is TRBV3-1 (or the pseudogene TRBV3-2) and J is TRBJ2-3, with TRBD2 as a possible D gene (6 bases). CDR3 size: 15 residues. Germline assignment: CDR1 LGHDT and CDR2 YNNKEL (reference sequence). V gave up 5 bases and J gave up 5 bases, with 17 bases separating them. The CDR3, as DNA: TGTGCCAGCAGCTCCCCTAGCGAATATCTAGATACGCAGTATTTT. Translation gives CASSSPSEYLDTQYF.

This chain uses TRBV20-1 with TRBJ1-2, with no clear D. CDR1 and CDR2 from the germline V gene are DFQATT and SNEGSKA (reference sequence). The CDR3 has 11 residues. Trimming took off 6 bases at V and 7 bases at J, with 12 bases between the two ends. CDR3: CSAPWRAGYTF. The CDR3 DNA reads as TGCAGTGCCCCCTGGAGGGCTGGCTACACCTTC.

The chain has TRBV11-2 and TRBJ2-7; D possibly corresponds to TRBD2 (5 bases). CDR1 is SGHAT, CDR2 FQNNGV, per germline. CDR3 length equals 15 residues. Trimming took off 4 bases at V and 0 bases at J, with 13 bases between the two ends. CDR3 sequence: CASSSLTGYSYEQYF. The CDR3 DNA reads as TGTGCCAGCAGCTCTCTTACGGGATACTCCTACGAGCAGTACTTC.

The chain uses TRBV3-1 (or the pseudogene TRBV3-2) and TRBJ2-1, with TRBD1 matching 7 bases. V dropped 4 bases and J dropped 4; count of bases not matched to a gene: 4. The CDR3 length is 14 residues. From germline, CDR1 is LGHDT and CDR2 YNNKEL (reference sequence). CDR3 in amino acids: CASSLRQGYNEQFF. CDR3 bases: TGTGCCAGCAGCCTAAGACAGGGATACAATGAGCAGTTCTTC.

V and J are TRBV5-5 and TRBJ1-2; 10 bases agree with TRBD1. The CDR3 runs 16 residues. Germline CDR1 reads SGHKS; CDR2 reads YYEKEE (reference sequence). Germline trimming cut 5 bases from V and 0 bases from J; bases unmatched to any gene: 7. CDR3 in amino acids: CASRRQGAETNYGYTF. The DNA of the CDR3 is TGTGCCAGCAGGCGACAGGGGGCCGAAACTAACTATGGCTACACCTTC.

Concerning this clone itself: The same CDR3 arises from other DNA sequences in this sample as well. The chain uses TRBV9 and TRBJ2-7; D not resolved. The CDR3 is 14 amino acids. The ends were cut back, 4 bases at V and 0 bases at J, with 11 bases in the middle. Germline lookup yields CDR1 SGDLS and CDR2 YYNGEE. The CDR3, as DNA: TGTGCCAGCAGCCCCCAGTCCGACTCCTACGAGCAGTACTTC. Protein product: CASSPQSDSYEQYF.

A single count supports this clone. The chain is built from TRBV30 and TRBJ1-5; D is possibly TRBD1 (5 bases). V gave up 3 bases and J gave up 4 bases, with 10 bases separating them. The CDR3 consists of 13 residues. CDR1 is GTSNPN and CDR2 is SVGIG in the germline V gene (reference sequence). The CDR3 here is CAWSSQENQPQHF. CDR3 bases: TGTGCCTGGAGCTCACAGGAGAATCAGCCCCAGCATTTT.

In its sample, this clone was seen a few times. In DNA form, the CDR3 reads TGTGCCAGCAGTCGCTCCGCTAGCTATGGCTACACCTTC. Encoded protein: CASSRSASYGYTF. This chain joins TRBV12-3 or TRBV12-4 and TRBJ1-2; D unclear. The CDR3 totals 13 residues. V lost 5 bases to trimming and J lost 4 bases, with 11 bases between them.

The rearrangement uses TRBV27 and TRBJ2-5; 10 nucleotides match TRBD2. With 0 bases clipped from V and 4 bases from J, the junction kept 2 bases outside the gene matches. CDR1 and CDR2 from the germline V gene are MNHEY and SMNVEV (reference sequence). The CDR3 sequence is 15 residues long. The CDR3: CASSLSGTSVETQYF. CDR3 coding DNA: TGTGCCAGCAGTTTATCGGGGACTAGCGTAGAGACCCAGTACTTC.

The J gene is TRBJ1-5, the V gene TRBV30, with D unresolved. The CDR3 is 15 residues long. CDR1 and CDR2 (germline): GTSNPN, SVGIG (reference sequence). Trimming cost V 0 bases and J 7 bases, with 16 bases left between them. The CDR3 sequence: CAWSVSLWGEQPQHF. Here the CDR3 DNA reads TGTGCCTGGAGTGTAAGCCTTTGGGGAGAGCAGCCCCAGCATTTT. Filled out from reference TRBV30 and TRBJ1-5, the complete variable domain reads SQTIHQWPATLVQPVGSPLSLECTVEGTSNPNLYWYRQAAGRGLQLLFYSVGIGQISSEVPQNLSASRPQDRQFILSSKKLLLSDSGFYLCAWSVSLWGEQPQHFGDGTRLSIL.

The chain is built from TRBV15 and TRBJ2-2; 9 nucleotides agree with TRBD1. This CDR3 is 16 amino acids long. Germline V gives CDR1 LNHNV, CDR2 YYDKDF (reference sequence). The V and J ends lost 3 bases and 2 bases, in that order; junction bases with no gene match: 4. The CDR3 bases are TGTGCCACCAGCAGTGGGACAGGGATTAACACCGGGGAGCTGTTTTTT. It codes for CATSSGTGINTGELFF.

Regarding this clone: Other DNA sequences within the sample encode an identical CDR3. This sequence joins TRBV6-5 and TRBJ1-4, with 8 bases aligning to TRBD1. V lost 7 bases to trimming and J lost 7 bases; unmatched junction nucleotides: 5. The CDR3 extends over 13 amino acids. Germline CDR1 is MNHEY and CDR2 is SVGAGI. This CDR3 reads CASTGTGVEKLFF. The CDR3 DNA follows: TGTGCCAGCACGGGGACAGGCGTTGAAAAACTGTTTTTT.